This T cell receptor beta chain originates from a study of CD8+ T cells in alopecia areata. V was cut by 1 base and J by 0 bases, with 12 bases left in between. The CDR3 covers 16 residues. The V gene's germline CDR1 is MGHRA and CDR2 YSYEKL. Following extraction, RNA underwent reverse transcription to cDNA, which served as the sequencing template. The assay was immunoSEQ multiplex PCR, and TCRdb's table has in-frame clones only and misses some. The data hold 150,000 or so clones, with roughly 60% observed a single time. Treatment of the sample: oral pan-JAK inhibitor, 5-10 mg twice daily. It was from alopecia areata patients that lesional scalp punch biopsies and peripheral blood were collected.

The clonotype originates from a human donor with alopecia areata. The J gene is TRBJ1-2, the V gene TRBV4-1, with D tentatively TRBD1 (5 bases). This specimen was CD4+ T cells sorted from blood, taken between weeks 55 and 65, from a patient treated with tofacitinib. This CDR3 reads CASSQVPGPANYGYTF. CDR3 nucleotide sequence: TGCGCCAGCAGCCAAGTGCCAGGGCCAGCTAACTATGGCTACACCTTC.